The present entry profiles one T cell receptor beta chain with its context. Its target is unknown. The CDR3 runs to 15 residues. CDR1 and CDR2 from the germline V gene are SQVTM and ANQGSEA. After removal of 3 bases from V and 3 bases from J, the junction contained 7 bases not matched to a gene. The sample belongs to a study of T cell responses to AZD1222 COVID-19 vaccine. General study findings and limits: Nearly half of unique spike-specific TCRs reportedly avoided B.1.351 and B.1.1.7 mutated regions.

The table came from immunoSEQ multiplex PCR; TCRdb's copy has only in-frame clones and leaves some out. The table has tens of thousands of clones, 92% seen once. The genes are TRBV29-1 and TRBJ2-7; 11 nucleotides line up with TRBD2. This TCR was recovered from an adult who received the AZD1222 COVID-19 vaccine. The sample here was peripheral blood, taken 28 days after the second AZD1222 dose. CDR3 nucleotides: TGCAGCGTTGACCGACTAGCGGGGCCAAACTACGAGCAGTACTTC. Translation gives CSVDRLAGPNYEQYF.